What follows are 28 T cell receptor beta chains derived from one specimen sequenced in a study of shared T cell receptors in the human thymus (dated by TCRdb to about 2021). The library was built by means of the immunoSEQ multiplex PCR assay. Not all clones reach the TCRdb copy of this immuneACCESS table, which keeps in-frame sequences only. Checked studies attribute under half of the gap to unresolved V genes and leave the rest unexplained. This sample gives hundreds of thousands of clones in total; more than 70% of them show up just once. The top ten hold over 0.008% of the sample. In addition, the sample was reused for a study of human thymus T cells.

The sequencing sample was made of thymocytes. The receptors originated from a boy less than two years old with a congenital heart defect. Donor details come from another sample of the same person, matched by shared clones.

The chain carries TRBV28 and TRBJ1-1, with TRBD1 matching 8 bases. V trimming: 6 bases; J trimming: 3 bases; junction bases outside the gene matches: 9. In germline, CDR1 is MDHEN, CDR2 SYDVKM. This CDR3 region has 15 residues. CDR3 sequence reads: CASRMATGEDTEAFF. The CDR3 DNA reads TGTGCCAGCAGAATGGCGACAGGGGAGGACACTGAAGCTTTCTTT.

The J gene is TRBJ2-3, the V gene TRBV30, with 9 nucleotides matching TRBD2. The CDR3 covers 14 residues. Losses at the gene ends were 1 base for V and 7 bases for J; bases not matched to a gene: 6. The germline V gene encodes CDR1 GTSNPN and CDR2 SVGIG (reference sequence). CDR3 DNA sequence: TGTGCCTGGAGTGCGCGACTAGCGGTCCATACGCAGTATTTT. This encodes CAWSARLAVHTQYF.

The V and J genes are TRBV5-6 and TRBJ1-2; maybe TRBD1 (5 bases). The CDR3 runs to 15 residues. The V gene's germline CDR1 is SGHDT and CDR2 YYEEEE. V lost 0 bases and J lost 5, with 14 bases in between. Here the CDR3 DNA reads TGTGCCAGCAGCTTGGACAGGCGTCGTGGATATGGCTACACCTTC. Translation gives CASSLDRRRGYGYTF.

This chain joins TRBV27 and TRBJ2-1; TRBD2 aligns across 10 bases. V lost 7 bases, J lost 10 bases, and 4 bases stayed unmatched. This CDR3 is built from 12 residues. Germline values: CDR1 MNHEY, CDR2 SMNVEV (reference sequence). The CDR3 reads CASTRTSGEQFF. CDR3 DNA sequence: TGTGCCAGCACGAGGACTAGCGGAGAGCAGTTCTTC.

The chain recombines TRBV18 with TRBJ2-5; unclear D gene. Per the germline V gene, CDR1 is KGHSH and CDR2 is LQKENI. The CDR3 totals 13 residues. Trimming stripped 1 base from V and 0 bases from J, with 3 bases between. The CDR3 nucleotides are TGTGCCAGCTCACCACTAGACCAAGAGACCCAGTACTTC. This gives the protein CASSPLDQETQYF.

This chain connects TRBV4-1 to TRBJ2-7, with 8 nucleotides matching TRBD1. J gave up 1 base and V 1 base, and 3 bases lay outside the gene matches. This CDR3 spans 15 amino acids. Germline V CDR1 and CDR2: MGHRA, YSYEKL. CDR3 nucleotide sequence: TGCGCCAGCAGCCAAGGGGACAGGTTATCCTACGAGCAGTACTTC. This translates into CASSQGDRLSYEQYF.

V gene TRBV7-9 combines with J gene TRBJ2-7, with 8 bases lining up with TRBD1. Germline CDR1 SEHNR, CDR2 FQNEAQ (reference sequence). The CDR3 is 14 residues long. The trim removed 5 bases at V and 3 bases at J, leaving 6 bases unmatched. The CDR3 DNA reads TGTGCCAGCAGCCCACATGACAGGGGCTACGAGCAGTACTTC. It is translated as CASSPHDRGYEQYF.

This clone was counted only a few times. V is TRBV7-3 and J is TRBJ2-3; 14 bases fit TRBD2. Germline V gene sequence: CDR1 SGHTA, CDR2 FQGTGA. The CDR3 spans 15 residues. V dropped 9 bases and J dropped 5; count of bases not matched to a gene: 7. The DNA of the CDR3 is TGTGCCAGGAGGAAGACTAGCGGGGGGGAAGATACGCAGTATTTT. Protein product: CARRKTSGGEDTQYF.

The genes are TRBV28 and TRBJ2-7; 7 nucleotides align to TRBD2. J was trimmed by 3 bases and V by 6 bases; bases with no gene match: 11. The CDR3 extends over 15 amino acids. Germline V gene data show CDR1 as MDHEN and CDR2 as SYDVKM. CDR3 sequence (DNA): TGTGCCAGCAGAACCCCCGAGGGGAGGGTCTACGAGCAGTACTTC. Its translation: CASRTPEGRVYEQYF.

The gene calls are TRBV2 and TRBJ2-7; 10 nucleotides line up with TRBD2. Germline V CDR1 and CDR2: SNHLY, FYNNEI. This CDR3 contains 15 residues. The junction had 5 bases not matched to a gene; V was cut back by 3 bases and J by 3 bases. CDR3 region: CASSDASGRIYEQYF. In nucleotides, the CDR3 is TGTGCCAGCAGTGACGCTAGCGGGAGAATCTACGAGCAGTACTTC.

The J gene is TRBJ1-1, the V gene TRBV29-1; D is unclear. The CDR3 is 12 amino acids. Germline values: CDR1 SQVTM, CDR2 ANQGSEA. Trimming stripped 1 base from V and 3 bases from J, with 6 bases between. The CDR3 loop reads CSVEGGDTEAFF. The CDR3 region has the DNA TGCAGCGTTGAAGGTGGAGACACTGAAGCTTTCTTT.

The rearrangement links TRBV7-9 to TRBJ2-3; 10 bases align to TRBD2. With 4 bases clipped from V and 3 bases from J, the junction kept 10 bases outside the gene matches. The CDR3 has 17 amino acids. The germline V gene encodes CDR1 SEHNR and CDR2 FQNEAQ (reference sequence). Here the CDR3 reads CASSSHPGLAITDTQYF. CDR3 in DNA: TGTGCCAGCAGCTCCCACCCGGGACTAGCGATAACAGATACGCAGTATTTT. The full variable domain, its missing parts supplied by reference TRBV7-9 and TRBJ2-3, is DTGVSQNPRHKITKRGQNVTFRCDPISEHNRLYWYRQTLGQGPEFLTYFQNEAQLEKSRLLSDRFSAERPKGSFSTLEIQRTEQGDSAMYLCASSSHPGLAITDTQYFGPGTRLTVL.

CDR3 sequence: CASSLVTSEAYEQYF. The CDR3 nucleotides read TGTGCCAGCAGCTTGGTAACTAGTGAGGCCTACGAGCAGTACTTC. The chain has TRBV5-6 and TRBJ2-7; a possible D gene is TRBD2 (5 bases). Looked up from germline, CDR1 is SGHDT and CDR2 is YYEEEE. Trimming pared 0 bases from V and 2 bases from J, leaving 12 bases between. The length of the CDR3 is 15 residues.

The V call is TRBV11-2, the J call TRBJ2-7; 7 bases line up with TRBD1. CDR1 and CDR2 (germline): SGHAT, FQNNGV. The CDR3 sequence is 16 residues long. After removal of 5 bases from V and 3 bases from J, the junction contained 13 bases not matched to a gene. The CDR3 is CASSHPFGTDDYEQYF. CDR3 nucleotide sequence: TGTGCCAGCAGCCACCCTTTCGGGACAGATGACTACGAGCAGTACTTC. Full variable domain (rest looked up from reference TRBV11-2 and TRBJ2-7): EAGVAQSPRYKIIEKRQSVAFWCNPISGHATLYWYQQILGQGPKLLIQFQNNGVVDDSQLPKDRFSAERLKGVDSTLKIQPAKLEDSAVYLCASSHPFGTDDYEQYFGPGTRLTVT.

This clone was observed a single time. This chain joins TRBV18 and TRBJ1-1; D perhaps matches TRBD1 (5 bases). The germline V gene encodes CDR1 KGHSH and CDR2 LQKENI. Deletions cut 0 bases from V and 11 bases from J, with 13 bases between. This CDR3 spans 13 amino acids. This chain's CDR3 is CASSPPSGGKAFF. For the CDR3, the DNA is TGTGCCAGCTCACCACCCTCCGGGGGAAAGGCTTTCTTT. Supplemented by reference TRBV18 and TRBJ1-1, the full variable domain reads NAGVMQNPRHLVRRRGQEARLRCSPMKGHSHVYWYRQLPEEGLKFMVYLQKENIIDESGMPKERFSAEFPKEGPSILRIQQVVRGDSAAYFCASSPPSGGKAFFGQGTRLTVV.

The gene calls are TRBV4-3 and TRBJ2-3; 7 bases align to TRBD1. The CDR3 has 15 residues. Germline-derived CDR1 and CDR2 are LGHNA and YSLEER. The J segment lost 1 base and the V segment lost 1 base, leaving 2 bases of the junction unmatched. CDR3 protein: CASSQADRGTDTQYF. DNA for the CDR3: TGCGCCAGCAGCCAAGCCGACAGGGGCACAGATACGCAGTATTTT.

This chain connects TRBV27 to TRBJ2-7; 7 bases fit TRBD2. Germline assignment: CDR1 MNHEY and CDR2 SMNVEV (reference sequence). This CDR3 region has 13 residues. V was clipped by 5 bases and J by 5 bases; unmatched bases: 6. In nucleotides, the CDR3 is TGTGCCAGCAGTGGTGCAGCGGGGCACGAGCAGTACTTC. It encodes CASSGAAGHEQYF.

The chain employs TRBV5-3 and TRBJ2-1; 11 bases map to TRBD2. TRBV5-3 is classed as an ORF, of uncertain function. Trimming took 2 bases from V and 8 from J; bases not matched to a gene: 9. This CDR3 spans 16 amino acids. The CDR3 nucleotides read TGTGCCAGAAGCTTACTAGCGGGAGCCCACTGGGATGAGCAGTTCTTC. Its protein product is CARSLLAGAHWDEQFF.

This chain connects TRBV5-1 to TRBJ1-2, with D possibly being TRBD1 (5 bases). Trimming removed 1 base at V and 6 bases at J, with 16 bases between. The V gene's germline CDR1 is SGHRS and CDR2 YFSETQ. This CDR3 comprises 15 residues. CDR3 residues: CASSLTEQALDGYTF. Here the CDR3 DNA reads TGCGCCAGCAGCTTGACCGAACAGGCTCTAGATGGCTACACCTTC.

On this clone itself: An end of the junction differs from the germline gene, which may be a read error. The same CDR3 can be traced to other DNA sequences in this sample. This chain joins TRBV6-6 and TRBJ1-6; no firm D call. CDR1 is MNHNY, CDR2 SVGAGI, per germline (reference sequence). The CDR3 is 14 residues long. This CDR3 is CASRLQHYNSPLHF. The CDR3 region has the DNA TGTGCCAGCAGGCTACAGCATTATAATTCCCCCCTCCACTTT.

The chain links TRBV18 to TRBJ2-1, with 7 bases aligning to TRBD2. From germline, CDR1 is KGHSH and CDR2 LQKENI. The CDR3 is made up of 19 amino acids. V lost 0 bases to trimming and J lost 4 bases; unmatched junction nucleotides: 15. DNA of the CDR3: TGTGCCAGCTCACCACCCTTTAGAGTGGCGGGAGTGGTGTACAATGAGCAGTTCTTC. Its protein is CASSPPFRVAGVVYNEQFF.

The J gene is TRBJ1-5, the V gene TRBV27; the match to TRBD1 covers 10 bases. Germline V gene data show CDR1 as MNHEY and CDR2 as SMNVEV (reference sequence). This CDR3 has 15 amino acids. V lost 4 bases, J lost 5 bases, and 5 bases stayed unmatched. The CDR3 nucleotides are TGTGCCAGCAGTTCGACAGGGGGCTTTGATCAGCCCCAGCATTTT. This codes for CASSSTGGFDQPQHF.

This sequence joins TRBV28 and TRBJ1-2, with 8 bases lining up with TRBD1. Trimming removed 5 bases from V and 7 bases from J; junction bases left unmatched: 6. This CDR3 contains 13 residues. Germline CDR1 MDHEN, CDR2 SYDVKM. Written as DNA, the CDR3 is TGTGCCAGCAGTAGACAGGGGCGGAGTGGCTACACCTTC. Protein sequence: CASSRQGRSGYTF.

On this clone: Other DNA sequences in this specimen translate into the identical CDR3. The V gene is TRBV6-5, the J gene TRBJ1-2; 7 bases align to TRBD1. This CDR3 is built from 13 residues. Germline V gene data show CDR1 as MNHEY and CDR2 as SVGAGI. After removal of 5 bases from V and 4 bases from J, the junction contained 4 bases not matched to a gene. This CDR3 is CASSHRDSYGYTF. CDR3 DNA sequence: TGTGCCAGCAGTCATCGGGACAGCTATGGCTACACCTTC.

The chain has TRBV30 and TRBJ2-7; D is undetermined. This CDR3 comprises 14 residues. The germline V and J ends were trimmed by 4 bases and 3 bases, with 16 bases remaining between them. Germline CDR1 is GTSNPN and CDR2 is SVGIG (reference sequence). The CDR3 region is CAWTLPGCGYEQYF. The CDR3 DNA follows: TGTGCCTGGACCCTGCCTGGTTGCGGCTACGAGCAGTACTTC.

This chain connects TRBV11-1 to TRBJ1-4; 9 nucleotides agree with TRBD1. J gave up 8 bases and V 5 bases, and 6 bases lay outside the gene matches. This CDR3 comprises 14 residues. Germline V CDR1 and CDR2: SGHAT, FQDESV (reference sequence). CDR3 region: CASSRDRGKEKLFF. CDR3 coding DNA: TGTGCCAGCAGCCGAGACAGGGGGAAAGAAAAACTGTTTTTT.

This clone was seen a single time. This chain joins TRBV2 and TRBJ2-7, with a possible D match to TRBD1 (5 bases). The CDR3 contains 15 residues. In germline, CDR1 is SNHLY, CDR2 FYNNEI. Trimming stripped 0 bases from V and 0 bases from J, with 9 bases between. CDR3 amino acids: CASSEALQGSYEQYF. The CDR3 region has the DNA TGTGCCAGCAGTGAAGCGCTTCAGGGCTCCTACGAGCAGTACTTC.

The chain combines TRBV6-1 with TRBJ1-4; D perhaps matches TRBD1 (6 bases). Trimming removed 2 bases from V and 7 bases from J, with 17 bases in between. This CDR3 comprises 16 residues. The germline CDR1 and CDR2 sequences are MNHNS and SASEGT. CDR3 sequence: CASSERLGASGEKLFF. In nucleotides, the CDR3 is TGTGCCAGCAGTGAACGATTGGGGGCTTCGGGTGAAAAACTGTTTTTT.